The 28 T cell receptor beta chains in this list originate from one sample, sequenced in a study of cytomegalovirus exposure and HLA in healthy donors. Vbeta (60) and Jbeta (13) primers were used in the PCR. Produced via immunoSEQ multiplex PCR; TCRdb's table is partial and in-frame only. There are 150,000 to 200,000 clones in the sample; over 70% occur only once, and around 1.4% lies in the top ten. Sequencing was done on a sample of PBMCs. These receptors originate from a woman between 18 and 29 years old in good health and CMV-seronegative.

V gene TRBV10-2 combines with J gene TRBJ2-1; TRBD1 aligns across 10 bases. The ends lost 6 bases at V and 6 bases at J; junction bases unmatched: 8. Germline values: CDR1 WSHSY, CDR2 SAAADI. This CDR3 spans 15 amino acids. CDR3 bases: TGCGCCAGCAGCAGGAGAGGACAGGGGGTCAATGAGCAGTTCTTC. As protein: CASSRRGQGVNEQFF.

This rearrangement joins TRBV29-1 to TRBJ2-3; perhaps TRBD1 as D (5 bases). CDR3 size: 13 residues. Trimming cost V 6 bases and J 0 bases, with 10 bases left between them. Germline CDR1 is SQVTM and CDR2 is ANQGSEA. CDR3 amino acids: CSVRADSTDTQYF. As DNA, the CDR3 is TGCAGCGTCAGGGCGGATAGCACAGATACGCAGTATTTT.

The rearrangement links TRBV9 to TRBJ2-3, with D possibly TRBD2 on 6 matching bases. The CDR3 sequence is 13 residues long. The V gene's germline CDR1 is SGDLS and CDR2 YYNGEE. The V gene lost 5 bases and the J gene lost 5 bases, with 12 bases spanning the gap. The CDR3 is CASRGGSRDTQYF. In DNA form, the CDR3 reads TGTGCCAGCAGGGGGGGTTCGAGAGATACGCAGTATTTT.

This chain connects TRBV28 to TRBJ2-7; possibly TRBD1 for D (5 bases). The V gene's germline CDR1 is MDHEN and CDR2 SYDVKM. Trimming removed 0 bases at V and 1 base at J, with 7 bases between. This CDR3 is 14 amino acids long. The CDR3 nucleotides read TGTGCCAGCAGTTTATGGGCAGGGTCCTACGAGCAGTACTTC. Its protein is CASSLWAGSYEQYF.

The chain combines TRBV2 with TRBJ2-3; 11 nucleotides align to TRBD2. The CDR3 length is 15 residues. J gave up 5 bases and V 6 bases, and 7 bases lay outside the gene matches. Germline V gene sequence: CDR1 SNHLY, CDR2 FYNNEI. The CDR3 spells CASRPTSGGVDTQYF. CDR3 bases: TGTGCCAGCAGGCCCACTAGCGGGGGTGTAGATACGCAGTATTTT.

V gene TRBV29-1 combines with J gene TRBJ1-2, with no clear D. CDR1 is SQVTM, CDR2 ANQGSEA, per germline. V dropped 2 bases and J dropped 6 bases, with 7 bases sitting between them. CDR3 size: 11 residues. The CDR3 loop is CSVESVDGYTF. The CDR3 DNA is TGCAGCGTTGAAAGCGTGGATGGCTACACCTTC. Full variable domain (rest looked up from reference TRBV29-1 and TRBJ1-2): SAVISQKPSRDICQRGTSLTIQCQVDSQVTMMFWYRQQPGQSLTLIATANQGSEATYESGFVIDKFPISRPNLTFSTLTVSNMSPEDSSIYLCSVESVDGYTFGSGTRLTVV.

This clone has a handful of counts. Within the sample, other DNA sequences also encode this same CDR3. The chain combines TRBV7-9 with TRBJ1-1; a weak D match, TRBD1 (5 bases). Germline V gives CDR1 SEHNR, CDR2 FQNEAQ (reference sequence). Deletions cut 3 bases from V and 1 base from J, with 6 bases between. This CDR3 is 13 amino acids long. CDR3 in amino acids: CASSFQGNTEAFF. CDR3 nucleotide sequence: TGTGCCAGCAGCTTCCAGGGGAACACTGAAGCTTTCTTT.

Concerning this clone: Compared with germline, one end of the junction differs, possibly owing to a read error. The V and J genes are TRBV20-1 and TRBJ1-4; 7 bases align to TRBD1. Germline values: CDR1 DFQATT, CDR2 SNEGSKA (reference sequence). CDR3 size: 10 residues. The CDR3 is CSATPGQTVF. The CDR3 DNA follows: TGCAGTGCTACACCGGGACAGACTGTTTTT.

This chain uses TRBV7-2 with TRBJ2-7; weak D call: TRBD1 (5 bases). V was trimmed by 5 bases and J by 6 bases, leaving 20 bases between them. This CDR3 is 15 amino acids long. Germline V gives CDR1 SGHTA, CDR2 FQGNSA. The CDR3 bases are TGTGCCAGCAGCAAGACAGAATATGAACTGGGCGAGCAGTACTTC. The encoded protein is CASSKTEYELGEQYF.

The chain is built from TRBV2 and TRBJ2-3; 9 bases match TRBD2. With 8 bases clipped from V and 9 bases from J, the junction kept 15 bases outside the gene matches. Germline values: CDR1 SNHLY, CDR2 FYNNEI. This CDR3 spans 15 amino acids. In nucleotides, the CDR3 is TGTGCCAGCGGCCCGGGGGGCGGGGGGGCATCGACGCAGTATTTT. Amino acid sequence: CASGPGGGGASTQYF.

J is TRBJ2-6 and V is TRBV5-1, with a possible D match to TRBD1 (6 bases). The CDR3 has 19 amino acids. Deletions cut 5 bases from V and 2 bases from J, with 23 bases between. The germline gives CDR1 SGHRS, CDR2 YFSETQ. The CDR3 reads CASSRKQGTVVPGANVLTF. In DNA, the CDR3 is TGCGCCAGCAGTAGGAAACAGGGAACGGTGGTTCCTGGGGCCAACGTCCTGACTTTC.

This CDR3 is CASSPGTGSYNEQFF. DNA of the CDR3: TGTGCCAGCAGCCCCGGGACTGGATCCTACAATGAGCAGTTCTTC. The chain has TRBV6-5 and TRBJ2-1; D might be TRBD2 (6 bases). V lost 6 bases, J lost 1 base, and 13 bases lay in between. CDR3 length: 15 amino acids. Germline loops: CDR1 MNHEY, CDR2 SVGAGI.

The chain has TRBV28 and TRBJ1-5, with TRBD1 matching 8 bases. Trimming cost V 8 bases and J 4 bases; bases outside gene matches: 10. The CDR3 contains 15 residues. CDR1 and CDR2 (germline): MDHEN, SYDVKM. CDR3 residues: CASSLDRVGNQPQHF. In DNA form, the CDR3 reads TGTGCCAGCTCCCTGGACAGGGTAGGAAATCAGCCCCAGCATTTT.

This chain connects TRBV7-6 to TRBJ2-2; D ambiguous. The germline gives CDR1 SGHVS, CDR2 FNYEAQ. The CDR3 is 16 residues long. With 2 bases removed from V and 2 bases from J, the gap between germline ends came to 12 bases. The CDR3 protein is CASSLKMSRNTGELFF. The CDR3 bases are TGTGCCAGCAGCTTAAAAATGAGTAGAAACACCGGGGAGCTGTTTTTT.

The rearrangement uses TRBV27 and TRBJ1-2, with D maybe TRBD1 (6 bases). The V gene's germline CDR1 is MNHEY and CDR2 SMNVEV (reference sequence). CDR3 size: 16 residues. Trimming removed 5 bases from V and 4 bases from J, with 20 bases in between. The CDR3 protein is CASSTSLDSSLYGYTF. CDR3 DNA sequence: TGTGCCAGCAGTACCTCCTTGGACAGCAGTCTCTATGGCTACACCTTC.

The CDR3 here is CASSPGTSYEQYF. CDR3 DNA: TGTGCCAGCTCACCGGGGACTTCCTACGAGCAGTACTTC. The rearrangement uses TRBV18 and TRBJ2-7; D perhaps matches TRBD2 (6 bases). This CDR3 has 13 amino acids. The germline gives CDR1 KGHSH, CDR2 LQKENI. V was shortened by 3 bases and J by 1 base, with 7 bases between the two germline ends.

This clone was seen only a few times. This rearrangement joins TRBV6-4 to TRBJ2-3, with 10 bases aligning to TRBD2. Germline V lookup: CDR1 MRHNA, CDR2 SNTAGT. V shed 6 bases and J 4 bases; nucleotides not matched to a gene: 7. This CDR3 is built from 15 residues. Here the CDR3 reads CASRLGTSEADTQYF. In DNA, the CDR3 is TGTGCCAGCAGACTCGGGACTAGCGAGGCAGATACGCAGTATTTT.

DNA for the CDR3: TGTGCCAGCAGCCCCGGGGTCTCAGGGAACACTGAAGCTTTCTTT. This gives the protein CASSPGVSGNTEAFF. This sequence joins TRBV7-6 and TRBJ1-1; D is unresolved. V gave up 5 bases and J gave up 1 base, with 14 bases separating them. This CDR3 region has 15 residues. Germline V CDR1 and CDR2: SGHVS, FNYEAQ.

This clone was recorded once. The CDR3 DNA follows: TGTGCCAGCAGCCCCCTTAGCGGGGGAGTCACAGATACGCAGTATTTT. Protein: CASSPLSGGVTDTQYF. The rearrangement joins TRBV11-2 to TRBJ2-3, with 9 bases matching TRBD2. Germline assignment: CDR1 SGHAT and CDR2 FQNNGV. The CDR3 totals 16 residues. With 5 bases clipped from V and 2 bases from J, the junction kept 8 bases outside the gene matches.

Turning to this clone: Other DNA sequences of this sample code for an identical CDR3. This chain uses TRBV6-1 with TRBJ1-4; 10 bases are a match to TRBD1. The V gene end was trimmed by 4 bases and the J gene end by 8 bases; junction bases not matched to a gene: 7. This CDR3 contains 15 residues. The germline V gene has CDR1 MNHNS and CDR2 SASEGT. Here the CDR3 reads CASSGRDRGMEKLFF. The DNA of the CDR3 is TGTGCCAGCAGTGGACGGGACAGGGGAATGGAAAAACTGTTTTTT.

The chain carries TRBV10-1 and TRBJ2-2; D uncertain. The V and J ends lost 0 bases and 6 bases respectively, with 5 bases between them. The CDR3 has 13 residues. Germline V gives CDR1 WNHNN, CDR2 SYGVQD (reference sequence). The CDR3 DNA reads as TGCGCCAGCAGTGAGTCAGCCCCCGGGGAGCTGTTTTTT. It is translated as CASSESAPGELFF.

This sequence joins TRBV7-9 and TRBJ2-5, with 7 positions matching TRBD1. CDR1 and CDR2 (germline): SEHNR, FQNEAQ (reference sequence). V was clipped by 0 bases and J by 5 bases; unmatched bases: 6. The CDR3 runs 15 residues. The CDR3 bases are TGTGCCAGCAGCTTAGCCGGCAGGGGGATCGAGACCCAGTACTTC. This gives the protein CASSLAGRGIETQYF. Complete variable domain (other parts from reference TRBV7-9 and TRBJ2-5): DTGVSQNPRHKITKRGQNVTFRCDPISEHNRLYWYRQTLGQGPEFLTYFQNEAQLEKSRLLSDRFSAERPKGSFSTLEIQRTEQGDSAMYLCASSLAGRGIETQYFGPGTRLLVL.

This clone was observed a handful of times. The chain couples TRBV6-1 to TRBJ1-2; TRBD1 agrees at 9 bases. Germline V gives CDR1 MNHNS, CDR2 SASEGT. The CDR3 spans 13 residues. The V and J ends lost 9 bases and 4 bases, in that order; junction bases with no gene match: 6. The CDR3 DNA reads as TGTGCCAGTACAGGGGGCGCGGGCTATGGCTACACCTTC. Translated: CASTGGAGYGYTF.

The genes are TRBV11-2 and TRBJ1-1; TRBD1 matches at 8 bases. The V and J ends lost 5 bases and 1 base, in that order; junction bases with no gene match: 6. The germline CDR1 and CDR2 sequences are SGHAT and FQNNGV. The CDR3 is 15 amino acids. The CDR3 sequence is CASSLNTGGNTEAFF. In DNA, the CDR3 is TGTGCCAGCAGCCTCAATACAGGGGGGAACACTGAAGCTTTCTTT.

A remark on this clone: A junction end diverges from the germline sequence, so it may reflect a read error. V usage is TRBV28 and J usage is TRBJ1-4; a weak D match, TRBD1 (5 bases). The CDR3 consists of 14 residues. Germline CDR1 is MDHEN and CDR2 is SYDVKM. The CDR3 DNA sequence: TGTGCCAGCAGCTCCAGGGTCCCTAAGGAAAAACTGTTTTTT. Residues: CASSSRVPKEKLFF.

This chain uses TRBV19 with TRBJ1-2; a weak D match, TRBD1 (6 bases). V lost 5 bases and J lost 4, with 14 bases in between. Germline lookup yields CDR1 LNHDA and CDR2 SQIVND (reference sequence). This CDR3 has 14 amino acids. For the CDR3, the DNA is TGTGCCAGTAGTGCCTGGGGCAGGGGCTATGGCTACACCTTC. The encoded protein is CASSAWGRGYGYTF.

The genes are TRBV10-3 and TRBJ1-4; 7 nucleotides agree with TRBD1. V shed 6 bases, J shed 4 bases, and the junction held 11 bases outside the gene matches. The CDR3 extends over 16 amino acids. Germline values: CDR1 ENHRY, CDR2 SYGVKD. CDR3 amino acids: CAISDYTGDDNEKLFF. As DNA, the CDR3 is TGTGCCATCAGCGATTACACAGGGGACGATAATGAAAAACTGTTTTTT.

The J gene is TRBJ2-1, the V gene TRBV6-1; D gene uncertain. The CDR3 consists of 15 residues. The V gene's germline CDR1 is MNHNS and CDR2 SASEGT. V shed 5 bases and J shed 1 base, with 12 bases lying between them. CDR3 residues: CASSTLQRSYNEQFF. CDR3 bases: TGTGCCAGCAGTACGCTTCAGAGGTCCTACAATGAGCAGTTCTTC.